Shown below are 27 T cell receptor beta chains from a single sample sequenced in a study of T cells in Graves' hyperthyroidism and ophthalmopathy. Amplified TCR beta CDR3 regions came from RNA transcripts. HTBI primers were used for first-round RT-PCR of the TCR CDR3. TCRdb independently ran MiXCR on the multiplex PCR reads; one entry per CDR3 protein. Of approximately 330,000 distinct CDR3 sequences in the sample, roughly a fifth are singletons; the top ten hold about 50%. Sample: blood. These receptors originate from a woman aged 50 to 60 with Graves' hyperthyroidism.

The chain has TRBV10-3 and TRBJ1-4; 7 positions agree with TRBD1. J was trimmed by 5 bases and V by 7 bases; bases with no gene match: 13. CDR1 ENHRY and CDR2 SYGVKD come from the germline V gene. CDR3 length equals 16 residues. The CDR3 is CAITPGQTAPNEKLFF. The CDR3 DNA reads TGTGCCATCACCCCGGGACAGACCGCTCCCAATGAAAAACTGTTTTTT.

This chain uses TRBV7-9 with TRBJ2-2, with 11 positions matching TRBD1. V trimming: 3 bases; J trimming: 2 bases; junction bases outside the gene matches: 2. CDR3 length: 16 residues. CDR1 SEHNR and CDR2 FQNEAQ come from the germline V gene (reference sequence). The CDR3 sequence: CASSLGTGGNTGELFF. Written as DNA, the CDR3 is TGTGCCAGCAGCTTGGGGACAGGGGGAAACACCGGGGAGCTGTTTTTT.

The chain is built from TRBV6-2 or TRBV6-3 and TRBJ1-2, with a weak D call TRBD1 (6 bases). This CDR3 is 15 amino acids long. The V end lost 5 bases, the J end lost 2 bases, and 15 bases lay between the germline ends. CDR1 is MNHEY and CDR2 is SVGEGT in the germline V gene. This chain's CDR3 is CASSPGGRSNYGYTF. CDR3 sequence (DNA): TGTGCCAGCAGTCCGGGGGGCAGGTCAAACTATGGCTACACCTTC.

This clonotype was counted many times. CDR3 sequence: CASSPQETNTEAFF. The CDR3, as DNA: TGTGCCAGCTCACCACAGGAGACGAACACTGAAGCTTTCTTT. V gene TRBV18 combines with J gene TRBJ1-1; D is uncertain. Germline CDR1 reads KGHSH; CDR2 reads LQKENI. The CDR3 sequence is 14 residues long. V was trimmed by 1 base and J by 1 base, leaving 7 bases between them.

This clonotype was found many times. The chain has TRBV6-1 and TRBJ2-1; no reliable D call. Germline loops: CDR1 MNHNS, CDR2 SASEGT. This CDR3 is 12 amino acids long. Trimming removed 7 bases at V and 5 bases at J, with 9 bases between. In DNA form, the CDR3 reads TGTGCCAGCACCCGGGCTAACAATGAGCAGTTCTTC. As protein: CASTRANNEQFF.

The gene calls are TRBV7-8 and TRBJ2-7; 9 nucleotides line up with TRBD2. V was clipped by 5 bases and J by 6 bases; unmatched bases: 8. Germline loops: CDR1 SGHVS, CDR2 FQNEAQ. The CDR3 is made up of 14 amino acids. The CDR3 nucleotides read TGTGCCAGCAGCCCGTTTGCGGGAGGGCCCGAGCAGTACTTC. Residues: CASSPFAGGPEQYF. The whole variable domain, remainder taken from reference TRBV7-8 and TRBJ2-7, is GAGVSQSPRYKVAKRGQDVALRCDPISGHVSLFWYQQALGQGPEFLTYFQNEAQLDKSGLPSDRFFAERPEGSVSTLKIQRTQQEDSAVYLCASSPFAGGPEQYFGPGTRLTVT.

The chain has TRBV19 and TRBJ2-2; 9 bases agree with TRBD2. Per germline, CDR1 LNHDA and CDR2 SQIVND (reference sequence). Trimming cost V 3 bases and J 5 bases; bases outside gene matches: 4. The CDR3 runs 15 residues. The CDR3 region has the DNA TGTGCCAGTAGTATTGAGCGGGGGGTTACCGGGGAGCTGTTTTTT. It is translated as CASSIERGVTGELFF.

Ten or more counts support this clonotype. The gene calls are TRBV18 and TRBJ2-7; 7 nucleotides align to TRBD1. This CDR3 has 14 amino acids. Germline trimming cut 0 bases from V and 2 bases from J; bases unmatched to any gene: 1. Germline CDR1 reads KGHSH; CDR2 reads LQKENI. CDR3 protein: CASSPPGQTYEQYF. The CDR3 DNA reads TGTGCCAGCTCACCACCGGGACAGACCTACGAGCAGTACTTC.

The chain uses TRBV27 and TRBJ2-5, with D unclear. V lost 3 bases and J 5 bases, leaving 13 bases between the germline ends. The CDR3 totals 14 residues. The germline V gene has CDR1 MNHEY and CDR2 SMNVEV (reference sequence). The CDR3 here is CASSFGSTGETQYF. The CDR3 nucleotides read TGTGCCAGCAGTTTTGGCTCAACCGGGGAGACCCAGTACTTC.

This clonotype was counted at least ten times. This chain connects TRBV3-1 to TRBJ1-6, with 7 bases identical to TRBD1. V lost 4 bases to trimming and J lost 9 bases; unmatched junction nucleotides: 6. From germline, CDR1 is LGHDT and CDR2 YNNKEL (reference sequence). CDR3 size: 14 residues. CDR3 region: CASSRQGRSSPLHF. CDR3 coding DNA: TGTGCCAGCAGCCGACAGGGTCGTAGTTCACCCCTCCACTTT.

This clonotype was found a few times. This sequence joins TRBV28 and TRBJ2-5; D uncertain. V lost 5 bases to trimming and J lost 5 bases, with 12 bases between them. Germline CDR1 is MDHEN and CDR2 is SYDVKM. The CDR3 sequence is 13 residues long. The CDR3 region is CASSRPGYETQYF. The CDR3 bases are TGTGCCAGCAGTCGTCCCGGTTATGAGACCCAGTACTTC. Filled out from reference TRBV28 and TRBJ2-5, the complete variable domain reads DVKVTQSSRYLVKRTGEKVFLECVQDMDHENMFWYRQDPGLGLRLIYFSYDVKMKEKGDIPEGYSVSREKKERFSLILESASTNQTSMYLCASSRPGYETQYFGPGTRLLVL.

At least ten counts were recorded for this clonotype. V is TRBV2 and J is TRBJ2-1; D possibly matches TRBD1 or TRBD2 (5 bases each). Trimming cost V 6 bases and J 0 bases, with 15 bases left between them. This CDR3 is 16 amino acids long. Germline V gene sequence: CDR1 SNHLY, CDR2 FYNNEI. The CDR3 nucleotides are TGTGCCAGCAGAGACTGGGGGACGAGCTCCTACAATGAGCAGTTCTTC. This translates into CASRDWGTSSYNEQFF.

This clonotype was observed at least ten times. The chain couples TRBV18 to TRBJ1-1, with D perhaps TRBD1 (6 bases). V shed 3 bases and J shed 4 bases, with 12 bases lying between them. Germline CDR1 reads KGHSH; CDR2 reads LQKENI. The CDR3 consists of 14 residues. CDR3 DNA sequence: TGTGCCAGCTCACCCGGGGTAGGGGGCACTGAAGCTTTCTTT. Translation: CASSPGVGGTEAFF.

There are many counts of this clonotype. The rearrangement uses TRBV11-2 and TRBJ2-5; TRBD2 aligns across 9 bases. V shed 2 bases, J shed 5 bases, and the junction held 12 bases outside the gene matches. The CDR3 consists of 17 residues. Germline V lookup: CDR1 SGHAT, CDR2 FQNNGV. CDR3 nucleotide sequence: TGTGCCAGCAGCTTACTGTTAGCGGGAGTGTTTCGGGAGACCCAGTACTTC. This translates into CASSLLLAGVFRETQYF.

V gene TRBV27 combines with J gene TRBJ2-5; weak D call: TRBD1 (5 bases). The CDR3 totals 13 residues. Trimming removed 6 bases from V and 5 bases from J, with 13 bases in between. The germline V gene encodes CDR1 MNHEY and CDR2 SMNVEV (reference sequence). In nucleotides, the CDR3 is TGTGCCAGCAGGGGGCGGAGTTTCGAGACCCAGTACTTC. Amino acids: CASRGRSFETQYF.

This clonotype appeared many times. The chain employs TRBV11-2 and TRBJ2-5; possible D gene TRBD1, 6 bases. Germline-derived CDR1 and CDR2 are SGHAT and FQNNGV. V dropped 5 bases and J dropped 5 bases, with 15 bases sitting between them. The CDR3 runs 14 residues. CDR3 DNA: TGTGCCAGCAGCCGGGACATAGGTCGTGAGACCCAGTACTTC. Translation: CASSRDIGRETQYF.

This clonotype turned up a few times. CDR3 in DNA: TGCGCCAGCAGCTTGTCAGGGGGATCAGGGCAAGAGACCCAGTACTTC. This encodes CASSLSGGSGQETQYF. The chain recombines TRBV5-1 with TRBJ2-5; the match to TRBD1 covers 7 bases. From germline, CDR1 is SGHRS and CDR2 YFSETQ. The CDR3 has 16 residues. Trimming at V came to 1 base and at J to 2 bases, leaving 8 bases not matched to a gene.

This clonotype appeared many times. The J gene is TRBJ1-6, the V gene TRBV28; 10 nucleotides agree with TRBD1. The CDR3 runs to 16 residues. CDR1 and CDR2 (germline): MDHEN, SYDVKM. V trimming: 6 bases; J trimming: 5 bases; junction bases outside the gene matches: 7. The CDR3 loop reads CASRSGGQGNNSPLHF. Here the CDR3 DNA reads TGTGCCAGCAGGAGTGGGGGACAGGGGAATAATTCACCCCTCCACTTT.

This clonotype was recorded only once. The rearrangement uses TRBV28 and TRBJ2-4, with D uncertain. This CDR3 has 14 amino acids. Trimming shortened V by 5 bases and J by 0 bases, and 8 bases separated the two germline ends. Looked up from germline, CDR1 is MDHEN and CDR2 is SYDVKM. CDR3: CASSPSVAKNIQYF. Here the CDR3 DNA reads TGTGCCAGCAGTCCCTCCGTAGCCAAAAACATTCAGTACTTC.

In its sample, this clonotype was seen many times. The chain employs TRBV2 and TRBJ2-7; a possible D gene is TRBD1 (7 bases). This CDR3 has 17 amino acids. Per germline, CDR1 SNHLY and CDR2 FYNNEI. Trimming removed 4 bases from V and 3 bases from J, with 22 bases in between. This chain's CDR3 is CASSGPPRDSGYYEQYF. The CDR3 DNA reads as TGTGCCAGCAGTGGCCCCCCCCGGGACAGCGGGTACTACGAGCAGTACTTC. Full variable domain (missing parts from reference TRBV2 and TRBJ2-7): EPEVTQTPSHQVTQMGQEVILRCVPISNHLYFYWYRQILGQKVEFLVSFYNNEISEKSEIFDDQFSVERPDGSNFTLKIRSTKLEDSAMYFCASSGPPRDSGYYEQYFGPGTRLTVT.

In its sample, this clonotype was seen a few times. This chain uses TRBV30 with TRBJ1-6; D not resolved. Germline V gives CDR1 GTSNPN, CDR2 SVGIG (reference sequence). The V gene lost 4 bases and the J gene lost 9 bases, with 16 bases spanning the gap. CDR3 size: 14 residues. The CDR3 DNA is TGTGCCTGGACTAAGGAGTTGTCTAGTTCACCCCTCCACTTT. It translates to CAWTKELSSSPLHF. Full variable domain (rest looked up from reference TRBV30 and TRBJ1-6): SQTIHQWPATLVQPVGSPLSLECTVEGTSNPNLYWYRQAAGRGLQLLFYSVGIGQISSEVPQNLSASRPQDRQFILSSKKLLLSDSGFYLCAWTKELSSSPLHFGNGTRLTVT.

In this sample, this clonotype turned up many times. This chain links TRBV6-2 or TRBV6-3 with TRBJ2-2; a possible D gene is TRBD1 (6 bases). This CDR3 comprises 15 residues. Germline CDR1 is MNHEY and CDR2 is SVGEGT. V shed 9 bases and J shed 4 bases, with 18 bases lying between them. In nucleotides, the CDR3 is TGTGCCAGTTTCCTGCCAGGGGCGGGCACCGGGGAGCTGTTTTTT. This gives the protein CASFLPGAGTGELFF.

The J gene is TRBJ2-3, the V gene TRBV13; 9 bases are a match to TRBD2. This CDR3 has 16 amino acids. The germline V gene encodes CDR1 PRHDT and CDR2 FYEKMQ (reference sequence). Germline trimming cut 3 bases from V and 1 base from J; bases unmatched to any gene: 5. The CDR3 sequence is CASSFSAGGGTDTQYF. As DNA, the CDR3 is TGTGCCAGCAGCTTTTCGGCGGGGGGGGGCACAGATACGCAGTATTTT.

The chain recombines TRBV4-1 with TRBJ1-1, with 11 bases that match TRBD1. Germline V gene sequence: CDR1 MGHRA, CDR2 YSYEKL. Losses at the gene ends were 4 bases for V and 6 bases for J; bases not matched to a gene: 10. This CDR3 is 16 amino acids long. As DNA, the CDR3 is TGCGCCAGCAGCCCCTCAGGGGGACAGGGGGTACCTGAAGCTTTCTTT. This codes for CASSPSGGQGVPEAFF.

This chain connects TRBV3-1 to TRBJ2-7, with D unresolved. The CDR3 extends over 15 amino acids. V shed 2 bases and J shed 3 bases, with 14 bases lying between them. CDR1 is LGHDT, CDR2 YNNKEL, per germline (reference sequence). CDR3 in amino acids: CASSQLRRNIYEQYF. The CDR3 coding sequence is TGTGCCAGCAGCCAACTCCGACGGAACATCTACGAGCAGTACTTC.

Comments on this clonotype: A much larger clonotype is one base distant, so this may be a read error. The chain uses TRBV14 and TRBJ2-7, with D unresolved. V was clipped by 1 base and J by 6 bases, with 4 bases between them. CDR3 length: 11 amino acids. The germline CDR1 and CDR2 sequences are SGHDN and FVKESK. The CDR3 nucleotides read TGTGCCAGCAGCCAAGGGCCCGAGCAGTACTTC. It specifies CASSQGPEQYF. Full variable domain (missing parts from reference TRBV14 and TRBJ2-7): EAGVTQFPSHSVIEKGQTVTLRCDPISGHDNLYWYRRVMGKEIKFLLHFVKESKQDESGMPNNRFLAERTGGTYSTLKVQPAELEDSGVYFCASSQGPEQYFGPGTRLTVT.

This clonotype was seen repeatedly, ten times or more. The chain couples TRBV6-1 to TRBJ1-1, with a weak D call TRBD1 (6 bases). The germline V and J ends were trimmed by 6 bases and 1 base, with 15 bases remaining between them. Germline-derived CDR1 and CDR2 are MNHNS and SASEGT. The CDR3 loop spans 15 amino acids. The CDR3 spells CASRRSGVGNTEAFF. The CDR3 DNA reads TGTGCCAGCAGGCGGTCAGGGGTTGGGAACACTGAAGCTTTCTTT.